The rows below give T cell receptor beta chains drawn from one sample of a study of control samples from healthy donors and cancer patients. TCRdb's table, derived via immunoSEQ multiplex PCR, lists solely in-frame clones and lacks some. This sample carries 85,000 to 120,000 clones, around 92% of them seen once, and the ten largest clones take about 2.5%. The sample comprised blood. The receptor set was obtained from a woman aged 18-29 years in good health. CDR3s leave out the opening cysteine and the closing phenylalanine or tryptophan.

TRBV7-8,TRBJ1-5,ASSLEGGGRRSNQPQH
TRBV11-2,TRBJ1-2,ASSLEGLTGGYT
TRBV6-1,TRBJ1-3,ASSESAGASGNTIY
TRBV2,TRBJ2-3,ASSAGPDTQY
TRBV7-2,TRBJ1-5,ASSLIGTGAQNQPQH
TRBV6-5,TRBJ2-6,AITRGANVLT
TRBV5-8,TRBJ2-3,ASSLGSLAGVQDTQY
TRBV5-1,TRBJ1-2,ASSSTGGNYGYT
TRBV11-3,TRBJ2-2,ATGGAITGELF
TRBV7-2,TRBJ1-5,ASSSSGRDQPQH
TRBV4-1,TRBJ1-2,ASSQEMTGVFGYT
TRBV5-4,TRBJ1-3,ASSPGTGRGNTIY
TRBV19,TRBJ2-1,ASSIDRISHEQF
TRBV10-1,TRBJ2-7,ASSVLRAGEIYEQY
TRBV28,TRBJ2-5,ASSSSIGGRRMETQY
TRBV4-2,TRBJ2-7,ASSRNGQGATYEQY
TRBV28,TRBJ1-1,ASSFNTEAF
TRBV19,TRBJ2-7,ASSIGLAGAYEQY